The TCR beta chain described here comes from a study of early T cells in non-severe SARS-CoV-2 infection (dated by TCRdb to the early 2020s). With respect to the entire study: Because TCR sequencing relied on bulk RNA taken from unsorted whole blood, pairing of alpha and beta chains was not possible. On the study overall, not on this receptor specifically: VDJdb matching was skewed toward anti-spike CD8 responses and likely underestimated virus-specific expansions by missing private and CD4 specificities.

The protocol used for the library was 5' RACE. The sequencer listed for this sample is NextSeq 500. Unique molecular identifiers were attached to individual cDNA molecules in the TCR library protocol so that sequencing error and PCR bias could be corrected. Both TCR alpha and beta chains were sequenced, and tight co-correlation was observed between alpha and beta sequence abundances in each sample. As for how the authors treated the data: V gene, J gene and CDR3 annotation of TCR sequences was performed with Decombinator V4. Expanded TCRs were defined as changing significantly between any two time points under a Poisson model with p below 0.0001. TCR abundances were normalised to the total number of TCRs sequenced per sample and were expressed as counts per million. TRAV1-2 paired with TRAJ12, TRAJ20 or TRAJ33 defined MAIT TCRs, while TRAV10 paired with TRAJ18 defined iNKT TCRs. VDJdb, accessed 1 November 2021, was searched for CMV, EBV and SARS-CoV-2 annotated TCRs, with TCRs annotated for multiple antigens excluded. The raw public reads went through TCRdb reprocessing: fastp at Q25, MiXCR clone calling, in-frame beta chains kept. Under each unique CDR3 protein, matching rows form one entry showing the most common genes and DNA. The V and J calls reflect TCRdb's pipeline rather than the authors' work. The sample records more than 85,000 distinct CDR3 sequences, 16% of which are singletons. Approximately 5.1% of the sample lies in the top ten.

This clonotype was detected a few times. Its antigen remains undetermined. Per-base qualities were not stored, and no clone one base away is much larger. Sequences DFQATT (CDR1) and SNEGSKA (CDR2) are obtained from the germline V gene (reference sequence). The V end loses 4 bases and the J end loses 6 bases, and a stretch of 14 bases separates them. From the cysteine up to the phenylalanine, the CDR3 has a length of 13 residues. Of the read, only the CDR3 DNA is kept; its 39 bases are in frame from base 1. This was a case-control study nested in a cohort of healthcare workers in London, UK, who had nasopharyngeal swab PCR tests and blood samples taken every week. Healthcare workers were recruited during the week of the UK lockdown, between 23 and 31 March 2020, and followed weekly for up to roughly 15 weeks.

The TCR was taken from an adult who was a healthcare worker with PCR-confirmed SARS-CoV-2 infection or an uninfected control (not recorded which). The V gene is TRBV20-1 and the J gene is TRBJ2-3, with the D gene too uncertain to name. The specimen was whole blood, collected at baseline. The nucleotide sequence is TGCAGTGCTACCTTTTCCGAGAGGGATACGCAGTATTTT. Its product reads: CSATFSERDTQYF.